Sequencing of this T cell receptor beta chain was carried out in a study of blood T cell repertoires in COVID-19. Study context: T cells, B-cell-depleted T cells, or PBMCs provided the cDNA or gDNA that served as material.

Produced via immunoSEQ multiplex PCR; TCRdb's table is partial and in-frame only. The sample yields 81,000 or so clones, 85% to 95% seen once. The CDR3 totals 14 residues. Germline V gives CDR1 MDHEN, CDR2 SYDVKM. With V trimmed by 7 bases and J by 4 bases, 6 bases remained unmatched. Material for sequencing was peripheral blood. The sequence derives from a woman aged 60-75 years with active COVID-19. The chain joins TRBV28 to TRBJ2-4; TRBD2 matches at 8 bases. DNA of the CDR3: TGTGCCAGCACCCCCGGGGGGGCAAAAAACATTCAGTACTTC. Translated: CASTPGGAKNIQYF.